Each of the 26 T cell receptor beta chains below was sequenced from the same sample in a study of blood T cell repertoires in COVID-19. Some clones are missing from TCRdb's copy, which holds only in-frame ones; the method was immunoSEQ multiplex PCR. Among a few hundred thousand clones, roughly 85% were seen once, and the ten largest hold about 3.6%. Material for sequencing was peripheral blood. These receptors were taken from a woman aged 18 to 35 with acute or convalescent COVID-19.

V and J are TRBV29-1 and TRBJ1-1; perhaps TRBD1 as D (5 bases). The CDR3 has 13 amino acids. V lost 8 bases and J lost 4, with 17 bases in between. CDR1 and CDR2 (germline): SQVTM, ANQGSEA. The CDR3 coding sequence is TGCAGCTCCGCCGCAGGGTCAGTCACTGAAGCTTTCTTT. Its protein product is CSSAAGSVTEAFF.

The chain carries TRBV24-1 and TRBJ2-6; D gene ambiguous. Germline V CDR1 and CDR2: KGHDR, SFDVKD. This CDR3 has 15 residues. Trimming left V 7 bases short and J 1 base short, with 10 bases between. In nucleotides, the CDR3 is TGTGCCACCAGCCACATACAATCTGGGGCCAACGTCCTGACTTTC. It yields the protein CATSHIQSGANVLTF.

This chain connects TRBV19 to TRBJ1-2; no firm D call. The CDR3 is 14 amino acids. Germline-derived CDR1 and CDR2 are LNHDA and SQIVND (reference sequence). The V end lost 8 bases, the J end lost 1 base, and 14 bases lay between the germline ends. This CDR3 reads CASCTREGNYGYTF. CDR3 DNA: TGTGCCAGTTGTACCCGAGAGGGTAACTATGGCTACACCTTC.

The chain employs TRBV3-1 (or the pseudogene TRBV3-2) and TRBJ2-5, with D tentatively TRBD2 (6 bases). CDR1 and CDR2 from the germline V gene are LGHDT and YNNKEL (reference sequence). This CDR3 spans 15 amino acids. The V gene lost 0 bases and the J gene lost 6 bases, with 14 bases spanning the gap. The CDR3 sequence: CASSQDTGRGQTQYF. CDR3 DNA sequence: TGTGCCAGCAGCCAAGATACCGGGAGAGGACAGACCCAGTACTTC.

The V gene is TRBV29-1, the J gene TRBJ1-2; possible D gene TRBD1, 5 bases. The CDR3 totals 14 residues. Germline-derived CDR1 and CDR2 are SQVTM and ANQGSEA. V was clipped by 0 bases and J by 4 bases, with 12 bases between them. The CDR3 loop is CSVEDRDSLYGYTF. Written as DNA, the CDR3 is TGCAGCGTTGAAGATCGGGACTCTCTCTATGGCTACACCTTC.

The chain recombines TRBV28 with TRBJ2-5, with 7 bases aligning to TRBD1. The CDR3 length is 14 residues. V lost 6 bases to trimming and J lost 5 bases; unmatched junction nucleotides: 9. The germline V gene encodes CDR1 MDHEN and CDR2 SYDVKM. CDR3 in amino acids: CASSSGQTPETQYF. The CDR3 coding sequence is TGTGCCAGCAGCTCGGGACAGACCCCGGAGACCCAGTACTTC.

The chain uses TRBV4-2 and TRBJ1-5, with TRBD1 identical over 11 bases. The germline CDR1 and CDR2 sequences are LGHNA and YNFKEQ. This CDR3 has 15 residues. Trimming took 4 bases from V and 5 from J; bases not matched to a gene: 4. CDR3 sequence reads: CASSLDRGPDQPQHF. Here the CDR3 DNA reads TGTGCCAGCAGCCTGGACAGGGGGCCGGATCAGCCCCAGCATTTT.

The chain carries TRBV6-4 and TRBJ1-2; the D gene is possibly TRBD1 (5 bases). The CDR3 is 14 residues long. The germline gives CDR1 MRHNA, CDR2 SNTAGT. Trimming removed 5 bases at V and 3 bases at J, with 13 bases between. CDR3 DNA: TGTGCCAGCAGTATGGAGGGAGGGGACTATGGCTACACCTTC. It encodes CASSMEGGDYGYTF.

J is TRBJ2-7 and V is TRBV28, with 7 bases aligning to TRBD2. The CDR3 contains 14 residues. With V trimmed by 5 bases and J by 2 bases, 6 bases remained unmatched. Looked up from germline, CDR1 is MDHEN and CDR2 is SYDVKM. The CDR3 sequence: CASSPLAEPYEQYF. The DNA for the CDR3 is TGTGCCAGCAGTCCCCTAGCGGAGCCCTACGAGCAGTACTTC.

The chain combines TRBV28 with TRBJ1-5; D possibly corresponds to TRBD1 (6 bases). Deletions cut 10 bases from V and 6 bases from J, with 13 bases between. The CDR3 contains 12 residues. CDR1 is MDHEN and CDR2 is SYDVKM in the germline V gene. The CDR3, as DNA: TGTGCCATAAGGGGGATGGGTCAGCCCCAGCATTTT. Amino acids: CAIRGMGQPQHF. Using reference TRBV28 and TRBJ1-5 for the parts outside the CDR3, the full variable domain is DVKVTQSSRYLVKRTGEKVFLECVQDMDHENMFWYRQDPGLGLRLIYFSYDVKMKEKGDIPEGYSVSREKKERFSLILESASTNQTSMYLCAIRGMGQPQHFGDGTRLSIL.

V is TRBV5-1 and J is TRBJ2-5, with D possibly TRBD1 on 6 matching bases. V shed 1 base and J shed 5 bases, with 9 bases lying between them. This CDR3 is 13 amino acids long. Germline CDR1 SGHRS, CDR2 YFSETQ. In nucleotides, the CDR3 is TGCGCCAGCAGCTTGCAGGGGTGGGAGACCCAGTACTTC. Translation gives CASSLQGWETQYF. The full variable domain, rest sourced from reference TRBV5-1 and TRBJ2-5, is KAGVTQTPRYLIKTRGQQVTLSCSPISGHRSVSWYQQTPGQGLQFLFEYFSETQRNKGNFPGRFSGRQFSNSRSEMNVSTLELGDSALYLCASSLQGWETQYFGPGTRLLVL.

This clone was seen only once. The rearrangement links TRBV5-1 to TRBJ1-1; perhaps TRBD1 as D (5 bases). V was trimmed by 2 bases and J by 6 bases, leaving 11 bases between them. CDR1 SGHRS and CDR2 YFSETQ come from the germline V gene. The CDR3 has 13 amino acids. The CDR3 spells CASSFSGSAEAFF. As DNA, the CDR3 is TGCGCCAGCAGCTTTTCAGGGTCCGCTGAAGCTTTCTTT.

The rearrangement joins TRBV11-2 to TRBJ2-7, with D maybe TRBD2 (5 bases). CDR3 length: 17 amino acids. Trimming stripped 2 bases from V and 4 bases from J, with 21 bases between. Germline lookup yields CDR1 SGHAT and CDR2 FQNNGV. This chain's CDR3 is CASSLIIATGSLYEQYF. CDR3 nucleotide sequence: TGTGCCAGCAGCTTAATTATCGCGACGGGGAGTCTTTACGAGCAGTACTTC.

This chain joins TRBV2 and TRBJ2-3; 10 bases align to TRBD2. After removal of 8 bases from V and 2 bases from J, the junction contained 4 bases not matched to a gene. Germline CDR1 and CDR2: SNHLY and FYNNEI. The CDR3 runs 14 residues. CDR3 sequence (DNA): TGTGCCAGCTATAGCGGGGGGCTCACAGATACGCAGTATTTT. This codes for CASYSGGLTDTQYF.

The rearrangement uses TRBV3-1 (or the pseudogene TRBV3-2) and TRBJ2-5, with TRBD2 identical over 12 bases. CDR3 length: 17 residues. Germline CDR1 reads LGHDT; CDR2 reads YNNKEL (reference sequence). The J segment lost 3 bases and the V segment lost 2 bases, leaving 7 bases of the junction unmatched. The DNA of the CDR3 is TGTGCCAGCAGCCAACTCCTTGGACTAGCGGGGAAAGAGACCCAGTACTTC. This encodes CASSQLLGLAGKETQYF.

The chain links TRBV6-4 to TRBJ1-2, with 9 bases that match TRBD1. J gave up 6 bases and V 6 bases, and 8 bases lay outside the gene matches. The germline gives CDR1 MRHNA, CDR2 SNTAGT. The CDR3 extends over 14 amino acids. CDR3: CASRLTGGANGYTF. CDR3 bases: TGTGCCAGCAGGCTGACAGGGGGAGCTAATGGCTACACCTTC.

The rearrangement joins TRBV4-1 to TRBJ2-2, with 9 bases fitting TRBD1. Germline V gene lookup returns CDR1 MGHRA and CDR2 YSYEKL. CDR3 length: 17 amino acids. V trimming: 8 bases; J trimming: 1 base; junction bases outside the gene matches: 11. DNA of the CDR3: TGCGCCAGCCGCAGGATCACAGGGGGCCTGAACACCGGGGAGCTGTTTTTT. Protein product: CASRRITGGLNTGELFF.

DNA for the CDR3: TGTGCCAGCAGTCGGAGAGAGGGGGTTCTAGGCAGATTATCTTCGAACACTGAAGCTTTCTTT. Its protein is CASSRREGVLGRLSSNTEAFF. This chain joins TRBV9 and TRBJ1-1; D may be TRBD1 (6 bases). The length of the CDR3 is 21 residues. Germline lookup yields CDR1 SGDLS and CDR2 YYNGEE. The V end was cut by 5 bases, the J end by 1 base, with 33 bases between.

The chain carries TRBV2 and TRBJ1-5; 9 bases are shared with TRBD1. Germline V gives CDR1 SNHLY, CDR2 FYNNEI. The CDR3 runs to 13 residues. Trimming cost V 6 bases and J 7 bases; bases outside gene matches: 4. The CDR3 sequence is CASRGQGGQPQHF. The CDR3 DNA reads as TGTGCCAGCAGGGGACAGGGTGGACAGCCCCAGCATTTT.

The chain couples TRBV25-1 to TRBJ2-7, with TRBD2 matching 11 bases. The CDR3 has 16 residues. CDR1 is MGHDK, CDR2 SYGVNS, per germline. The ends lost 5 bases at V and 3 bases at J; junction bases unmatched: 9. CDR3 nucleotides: TGTGCCAGCAGTTCCGGGGGGGGGACTAGCGGCTACGAGCAGTACTTC. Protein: CASSSGGGTSGYEQYF.

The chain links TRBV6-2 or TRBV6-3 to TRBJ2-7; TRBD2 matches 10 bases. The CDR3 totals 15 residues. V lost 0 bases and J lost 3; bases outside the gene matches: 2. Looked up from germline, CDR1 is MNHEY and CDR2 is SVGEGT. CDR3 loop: CASSYSTSGFYEQYF. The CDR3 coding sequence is TGTGCCAGCAGTTACTCGACTAGCGGGTTCTACGAGCAGTACTTC.

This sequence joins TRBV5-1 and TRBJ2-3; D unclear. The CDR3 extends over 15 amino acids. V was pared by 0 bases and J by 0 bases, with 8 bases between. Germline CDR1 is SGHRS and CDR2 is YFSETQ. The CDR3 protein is CASSLVSQSTDTQYF. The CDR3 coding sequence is TGCGCCAGCAGCTTGGTATCACAAAGCACAGATACGCAGTATTTT.

DNA for the CDR3: TGTGCCAGTAGTATAGGCCACCGCGGGGATTCACCCCTCCACTTT. This sequence encodes CASSIGHRGDSPLHF. The rearrangement joins TRBV19 to TRBJ1-6; D gene ambiguous. Trimming took 1 base from V and 8 from J, leaving 12 bases between them. CDR3 length: 15 amino acids. Per the germline V gene, CDR1 is LNHDA and CDR2 is SQIVND (reference sequence).

The CDR3 here is CAISDWDSSNQPQHF. CDR3 DNA: TGTGCCATCAGCGATTGGGACTCTAGCAATCAGCCCCAGCATTTT. The gene calls are TRBV10-3 and TRBJ1-5; perhaps TRBD1 as D (5 bases). Trimming pared 6 bases from V and 0 bases from J, leaving 12 bases between. Looked up from germline, CDR1 is ENHRY and CDR2 is SYGVKD. The CDR3 is made up of 15 amino acids.

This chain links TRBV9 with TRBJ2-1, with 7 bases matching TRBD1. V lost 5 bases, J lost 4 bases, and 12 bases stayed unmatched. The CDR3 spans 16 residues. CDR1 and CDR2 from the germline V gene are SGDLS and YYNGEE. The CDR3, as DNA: TGTGCCAGCAGGCCAACCGGGACAGAGAAATACAATGAGCAGTTCTTC. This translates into CASRPTGTEKYNEQFF.

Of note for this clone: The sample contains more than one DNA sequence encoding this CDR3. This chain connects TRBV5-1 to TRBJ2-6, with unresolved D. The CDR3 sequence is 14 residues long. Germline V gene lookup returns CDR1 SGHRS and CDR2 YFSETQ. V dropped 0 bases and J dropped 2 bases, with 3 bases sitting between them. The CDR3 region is CASSLATGANVLTF. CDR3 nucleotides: TGCGCCAGCAGCTTGGCAACTGGGGCCAACGTCCTGACTTTC. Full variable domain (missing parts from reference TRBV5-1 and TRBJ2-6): KAGVTQTPRYLIKTRGQQVTLSCSPISGHRSVSWYQQTPGQGLQFLFEYFSETQRNKGNFPGRFSGRQFSNSRSEMNVSTLELGDSALYLCASSLATGANVLTFGAGSRLTVL.